This entry lists 20 T cell receptor beta chains sequenced from one sample in a study of blood T cell repertoires in COVID-19. Clones were sequenced by immunoSEQ multiplex PCR, and TCRdb holds only the in-frame ones, with some missing. The sample consists of some 78,000 clones, 65% to 85% of them appearing once. Sequencing was carried out using peripheral blood. Receptors originate from a man aged 55 to 70 with active or convalescent COVID-19.

The sample holds a few counts of this clone. The CDR3 coding sequence is TGCGCCAGCAGCCCAGGGACAGGGCCCCAAGAGACCCAGTACTTC. This gives the protein CASSPGTGPQETQYF. The chain has TRBV5-1 and TRBJ2-5; 9 nucleotides align to TRBD1. This CDR3 is 15 amino acids long. The germline CDR1 and CDR2 sequences are SGHRS and YFSETQ. J gave up 1 base and V 4 bases, and 5 bases lay outside the gene matches.

With regard to this clone: The CDR3 does not close with the conserved phenylalanine or tryptophan, likely indicating a read error. It is unclear where the CDR3 begins or ends on the DNA, so no DNA is shown, and the CDR3 is as TCRdb lists it. This rearrangement joins TRBV19 to TRBJ2-7; TRBD2, the table's D call, lacks a check against the DNA. The V gene's germline CDR1 is LNHDA and CDR2 SQIVND (reference sequence). The CDR3 region is 12 residues in length, termini included. The CDR3 sequence: CASSPRTGTSTH.

V gene TRBV29-1 combines with J gene TRBJ1-1, with unresolved D. The CDR3 is made up of 14 amino acids. V was shortened by 0 bases and J by 2 bases, with 10 bases between the two germline ends. Germline V gene data show CDR1 as SQVTM and CDR2 as ANQGSEA. The CDR3: CSVEDLVRNTEAFF. The CDR3 nucleotides read TGCAGCGTTGAAGATCTTGTCAGAAACACTGAAGCTTTCTTT.

This chain uses TRBV4-1 with TRBJ1-2, with a weak D call TRBD1 (6 bases). V was clipped by 2 bases and J by 4 bases, with 11 bases between them. CDR1 is MGHRA, CDR2 YSYEKL, per germline. The CDR3 length is 14 residues. The CDR3 here is CASSQNSDSYGYTF. The CDR3 DNA reads as TGCGCCAGCAGCCAAAACTCGGACAGCTATGGCTACACCTTC.

The V and J genes are TRBV7-2 and TRBJ1-1; no clear D. Deletions cut 0 bases from V and 8 bases from J, with 16 bases between. The CDR3 is made up of 15 amino acids. From germline, CDR1 is SGHTA and CDR2 FQGNSA. The CDR3 coding sequence is TGTGCCAGCAGCTTAGCCCTATCGCGTAGCGTCGAAGCTTTCTTT. This codes for CASSLALSRSVEAFF.

The V call is TRBV9, the J call TRBJ1-2; TRBD1 might be the D (6 bases). The CDR3 totals 16 residues. CDR1 is SGDLS and CDR2 is YYNGEE in the germline V gene. Trimming shortened V by 4 bases and J by 2 bases, and 18 bases separated the two germline ends. The DNA for the CDR3 is TGTGCCAGCAGCCTTCATCATGGGGGCAGCAACTATGGCTACACCTTC. This encodes CASSLHHGGSNYGYTF.

CDR3 coding DNA: TGTGCCAGCAGCTTCGGTTCAGGCCTGCAGCCCCAGCATTTT. It translates to CASSFGSGLQPQHF. This sequence joins TRBV5-5 and TRBJ1-5, with no clear D. V lost 2 bases and J lost 7, with 13 bases in between. The CDR3 covers 14 residues. Germline values: CDR1 SGHKS, CDR2 YYEKEE (reference sequence). The whole variable domain, remainder taken from reference TRBV5-5 and TRBJ1-5, is DAGVTQSPTHLIKTRGQQVTLRCSPISGHKSVSWYQQVLGQGPQFIFQYYEKEERGRGNFPDRFSARQFPNYSSELNVNALLLGDSALYLCASSFGSGLQPQHFGDGTRLSIL.

The V gene is TRBV3-1 (or the pseudogene TRBV3-2), the J gene TRBJ1-1; the D is unclear. Trimming took 4 bases from V and 0 from J, leaving 12 bases between them. The V gene's germline CDR1 is LGHDT and CDR2 YNNKEL (reference sequence). The CDR3 totals 15 residues. The CDR3 DNA follows: TGTGCCAGCAGCCCCCTCCGAGGGATGAACACTGAAGCTTTCTTT. Its translation is CASSPLRGMNTEAFF.

The CDR3 spells CASSPVSTGSNYGYTF. The CDR3, as DNA: TGTGCCAGCTCGCCAGTATCGACAGGGTCTAACTATGGCTACACCTTC. This sequence joins TRBV18 and TRBJ1-2, with 7 bases lining up with TRBD1. Germline V gene sequence: CDR1 KGHSH, CDR2 LQKENI. The CDR3 runs 16 residues. Unmatched junction bases numbered 10, after V lost 6 bases and J lost 0 bases.

The CDR3 region is CATSRDQAVYSNQPQHF. The CDR3 DNA is TGTGCCACCAGCAGAGATCAGGCAGTTTATAGCAATCAGCCCCAGCATTTT. V usage is TRBV15 and J usage is TRBJ1-5; D remains unclear. CDR1 is LNHNV and CDR2 is YYDKDF in the germline V gene (reference sequence). The ends were cut back, 0 bases at V and 0 bases at J, with 12 bases in the middle. The CDR3 extends over 17 amino acids.

The chain carries TRBV6-5 and TRBJ1-2, with D perhaps TRBD1 (6 bases). The CDR3 extends over 13 amino acids. V lost 2 bases and J 3 bases, leaving 7 bases between the germline ends. Germline V gene sequence: CDR1 MNHEY, CDR2 SVGAGI. The CDR3 bases are TGTGCCAGCAGTTACGGACAGTACTATGGCTACACCTTC. Translated: CASSYGQYYGYTF.

This clone was observed a few times. The V and J genes are TRBV7-2 and TRBJ2-1; TRBD2 aligns across 8 bases. The trim removed 4 bases at V and 5 bases at J, leaving 7 bases unmatched. Germline V gene lookup returns CDR1 SGHTA and CDR2 FQGNSA. The CDR3 runs to 15 residues. CDR3 coding DNA: TGTGCCAGCAGCTCCGGGGGGGCCGGGGACAATGAGCAGTTCTTC. Its translation: CASSSGGAGDNEQFF.

This rearrangement joins TRBV9 to TRBJ1-6, with a possible D match to TRBD1 (5 bases). The CDR3 is made up of 16 amino acids. Trimming left V 0 bases short and J 7 bases short, with 14 bases between. Germline V gives CDR1 SGDLS, CDR2 YYNGEE. The CDR3 spells CASSVGLPGVNSPLHF. The CDR3, as DNA: TGTGCCAGCAGCGTAGGGCTTCCGGGGGTAAATTCACCCCTCCACTTT.

This clone was seen more than once but under ten times. This chain uses TRBV25-1 with TRBJ1-1, with D uncertain. Germline V lookup: CDR1 MGHDK, CDR2 SYGVNS. The ends were cut back, 1 base at V and 7 bases at J, with 13 bases in the middle. The CDR3 is 14 residues long. CDR3 loop: CASSESGVADEAFF. In DNA, the CDR3 is TGTGCCAGCAGTGAATCCGGGGTCGCAGATGAAGCTTTCTTT.

The chain is built from TRBV25-1 and TRBJ1-2; 10 bases line up with TRBD1. The junction had 0 bases not matched to a gene; V was cut back by 6 bases and J by 5 bases. Per the germline V gene, CDR1 is MGHDK and CDR2 is SYGVNS. This CDR3 spans 12 amino acids. The CDR3 is CASRDRGYGYTF. CDR3 nucleotide sequence: TGTGCCAGCAGGGACAGGGGGTATGGCTACACCTTC.

The V and J genes are TRBV7-3 and TRBJ2-3; 14 nucleotides agree with TRBD2. Trimming at V came to 5 bases and at J to 1 base, leaving 2 bases not matched to a gene. From germline, CDR1 is SGHTA and CDR2 FQGTGA. The CDR3 runs 16 residues. CDR3 residues: CASSEGLAGGTDTQYF. DNA for the CDR3: TGTGCCAGCAGCGAGGGACTAGCGGGGGGCACAGATACGCAGTATTTT.

This clone turned up a few times. This rearrangement joins TRBV9 to TRBJ1-2; 10 bases are shared with TRBD1. The junction had 7 bases not matched to a gene; V was cut back by 5 bases and J by 6 bases. The germline gives CDR1 SGDLS, CDR2 YYNGEE. The length of the CDR3 is 14 residues. The DNA of the CDR3 is TGTGCCAGCAGGGGACAGGGGACGGCGCATGGCTACACCTTC. This encodes CASRGQGTAHGYTF. Filled out from reference TRBV9 and TRBJ1-2, the complete variable domain reads DSGVTQTPKHLITATGQRVTLRCSPRSGDLSVYWYQQSLDQGLQFLIQYYNGEERAKGNILERFSAQQFPDLHSELNLSSLELGDSALYFCASRGQGTAHGYTFGSGTRLTVV.

The rearrangement links TRBV6-5 to TRBJ2-1; maybe TRBD2 (6 bases). Trimming removed 8 bases from V and 10 bases from J, with 18 bases in between. The CDR3 is made up of 13 amino acids. CDR1 and CDR2 (germline): MNHEY, SVGAGI. The chain's CDR3 is CASGLAELTEQFF. DNA of the CDR3: TGTGCCAGCGGGTTAGCGGAACTAACGGAGCAGTTCTTC.

In its sample, this clone was seen a few times. This chain uses TRBV3-1 (or the pseudogene TRBV3-2) with TRBJ1-1; D remains ambiguous. V gave up 3 bases and J gave up 0 bases, with 5 bases separating them. Germline CDR1 LGHDT, CDR2 YNNKEL (reference sequence). The CDR3 loop spans 13 amino acids. The chain's CDR3 is CASSQFLNTEAFF. The CDR3 DNA is TGTGCCAGCAGCCAGTTCTTGAACACTGAAGCTTTCTTT.

The J gene is TRBJ2-5, the V gene TRBV19; TRBD2 agrees at 13 bases. Germline CDR1 LNHDA, CDR2 SQIVND (reference sequence). With 7 bases clipped from V and 5 bases from J, the junction kept 4 bases outside the gene matches. CDR3 length: 14 residues. In DNA, the CDR3 is TGTGCCAGTAAACCGGGACTAGCGGGGGAGACCCAGTACTTC. This translates into CASKPGLAGETQYF.